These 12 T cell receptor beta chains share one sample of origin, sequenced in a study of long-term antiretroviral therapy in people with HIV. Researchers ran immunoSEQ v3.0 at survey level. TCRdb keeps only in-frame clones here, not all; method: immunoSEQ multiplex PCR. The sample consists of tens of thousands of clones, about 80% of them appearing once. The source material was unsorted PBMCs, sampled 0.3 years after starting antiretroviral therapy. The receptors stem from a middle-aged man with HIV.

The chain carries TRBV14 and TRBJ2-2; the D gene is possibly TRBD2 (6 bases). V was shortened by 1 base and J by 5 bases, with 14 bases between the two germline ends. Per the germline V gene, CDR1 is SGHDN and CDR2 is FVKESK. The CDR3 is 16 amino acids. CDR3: CASSQGRLAFTGELFF. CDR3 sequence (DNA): TGTGCCAGCAGCCAAGGGCGGCTAGCGTTTACCGGGGAGCTGTTTTTT.

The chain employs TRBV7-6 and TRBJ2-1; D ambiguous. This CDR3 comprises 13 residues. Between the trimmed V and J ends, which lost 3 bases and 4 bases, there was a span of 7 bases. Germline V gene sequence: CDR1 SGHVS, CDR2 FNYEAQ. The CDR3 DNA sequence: TGTGCCAGCAGCTTCCAACAATACAATGAGCAGTTCTTC. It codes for CASSFQQYNEQFF.

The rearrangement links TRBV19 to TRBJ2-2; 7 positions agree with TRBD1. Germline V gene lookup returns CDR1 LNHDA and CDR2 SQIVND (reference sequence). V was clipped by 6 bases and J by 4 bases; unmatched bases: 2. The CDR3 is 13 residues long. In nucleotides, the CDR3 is TGTGCCAGTAGCAGGGGGAGCACCGGGGAGCTGTTTTTT. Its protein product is CASSRGSTGELFF.

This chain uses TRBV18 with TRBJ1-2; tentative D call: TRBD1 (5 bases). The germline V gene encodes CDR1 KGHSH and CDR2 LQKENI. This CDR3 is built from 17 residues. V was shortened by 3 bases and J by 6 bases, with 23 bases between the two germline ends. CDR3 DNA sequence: TGTGCCAGCTCACCTCCGGGACGGGCAACGGGAGGAGATGGCTACACCTTC. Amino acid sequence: CASSPPGRATGGDGYTF.

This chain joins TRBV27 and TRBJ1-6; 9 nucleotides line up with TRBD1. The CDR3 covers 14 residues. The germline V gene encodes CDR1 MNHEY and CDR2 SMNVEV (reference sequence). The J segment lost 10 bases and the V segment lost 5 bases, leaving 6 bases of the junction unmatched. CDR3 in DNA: TGTGCCAGCAGTCCGGGACAGGGCATATCACCCCTCCACTTT. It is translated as CASSPGQGISPLHF.

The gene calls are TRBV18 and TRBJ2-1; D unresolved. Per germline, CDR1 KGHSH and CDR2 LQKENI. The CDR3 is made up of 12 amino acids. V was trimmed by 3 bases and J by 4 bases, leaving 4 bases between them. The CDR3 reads CASSPGYNEQFF. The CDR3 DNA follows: TGTGCCAGCTCACCGGGATACAATGAGCAGTTCTTC.

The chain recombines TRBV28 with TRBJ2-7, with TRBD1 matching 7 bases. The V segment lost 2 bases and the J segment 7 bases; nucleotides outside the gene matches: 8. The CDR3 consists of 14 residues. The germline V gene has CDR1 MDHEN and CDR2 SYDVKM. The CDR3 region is CASSLRQGRSEQYF. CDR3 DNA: TGTGCCAGCAGTTTAAGACAGGGTCGGAGTGAGCAGTACTTC.

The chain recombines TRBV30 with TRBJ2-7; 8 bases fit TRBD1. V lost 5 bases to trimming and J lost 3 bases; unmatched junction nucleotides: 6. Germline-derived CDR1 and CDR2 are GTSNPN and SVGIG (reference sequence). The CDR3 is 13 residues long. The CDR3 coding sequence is TGTGCCTGGTCCCAGGACAGGGACTACGAGCAGTACTTC. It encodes CAWSQDRDYEQYF.

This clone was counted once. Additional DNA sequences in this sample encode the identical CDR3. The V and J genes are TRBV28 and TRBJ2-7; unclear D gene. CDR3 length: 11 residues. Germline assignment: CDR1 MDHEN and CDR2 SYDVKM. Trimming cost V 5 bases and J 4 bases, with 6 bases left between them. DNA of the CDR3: TGTGCCAGCAGTCGTGGGTACGAGCAGTACTTC. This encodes CASSRGYEQYF.

CDR3 sequence reads: CAWSGGGYETQYF. The CDR3 bases are TGTGCCTGGAGTGGAGGGGGCTACGAGACCCAGTACTTC. V usage is TRBV30 and J usage is TRBJ2-5, with 7 bases that match TRBD1. The length of the CDR3 is 13 residues. Losses at the gene ends were 1 base for V and 5 bases for J; bases not matched to a gene: 4. CDR1 is GTSNPN and CDR2 is SVGIG in the germline V gene (reference sequence). Full variable domain (rest looked up from reference TRBV30 and TRBJ2-5): SQTIHQWPATLVQPVGSPLSLECTVEGTSNPNLYWYRQAAGRGLQLLFYSVGIGQISSEVPQNLSASRPQDRQFILSSKKLLLSDSGFYLCAWSGGGYETQYFGPGTRLLVL.

CDR3 coding DNA: TGTGCCAGCAGCTCCCCCTTTGACAGGCGCACAGATACGCAGTATTTT. Protein: CASSSPFDRRTDTQYF. The chain uses TRBV7-2 and TRBJ2-3; a possible D gene is TRBD1 (6 bases). Germline loops: CDR1 SGHTA, CDR2 FQGNSA. This CDR3 has 16 residues. Trimming removed 4 bases at V and 1 base at J, with 15 bases between. Full variable domain (remainder filled in from reference TRBV7-2 and TRBJ2-3): GAGVSQSPSNKVTEKGKDVELRCDPISGHTALYWYRQSLGQGLEFLIYFQGNSAPDKSGLPSDRFSAERTGGSVSTLTIQRTQQEDSAVYLCASSSPFDRRTDTQYFGPGTRLTVL.

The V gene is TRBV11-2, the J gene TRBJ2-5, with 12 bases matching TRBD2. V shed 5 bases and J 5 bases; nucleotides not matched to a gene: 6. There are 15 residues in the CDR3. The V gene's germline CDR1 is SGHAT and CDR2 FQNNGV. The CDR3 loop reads CASSRTSGIWETQYF. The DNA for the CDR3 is TGTGCCAGCAGCCGGACTAGCGGGATTTGGGAGACCCAGTACTTC.